This T cell receptor (beta chain) emerged from a study of blood T cells in healthy people across ages. The V gene end was trimmed by 0 bases and the J gene end by 4 bases; junction bases not matched to a gene: 3. The CDR3 has 15 residues. Per the germline V gene, CDR1 is SGDLS and CDR2 is YYNGEE. As regards this clonotype: Its antigen is not known.

Study-wide results and limits: Samples with more naive T cells showed higher observed beta diversity.

The study drew donors from healthy Caucasian individuals in Russia aged roughly 6 to 100. Every participating donor contributed approximately 9.5 milliliters of peripheral blood through a draw. Through a sample-barcoded 5' primer and a J-beta primer mix, a second PCR was run for roughly 7 to 11 cycles. TCRdb re-called the 5' RACE reads through MiXCR, storing one row per CDR3 protein. The profile covers 600,000 to 850,000 distinct CDR3 sequences, with around 40% appearing a single time and under 25% taken by the ten largest. The specimen was blood. The TCR originated in a woman in her fifties or sixties in good health. V gene TRBV9 combines with J gene TRBJ2-3; 9 positions match TRBD1. The CDR3 loop is CASSVVGTGSDTQYF. In DNA form, the CDR3 reads TGTGCCAGCAGCGTAGTAGGGACAGGGTCAGATACGCAGTATTTT.